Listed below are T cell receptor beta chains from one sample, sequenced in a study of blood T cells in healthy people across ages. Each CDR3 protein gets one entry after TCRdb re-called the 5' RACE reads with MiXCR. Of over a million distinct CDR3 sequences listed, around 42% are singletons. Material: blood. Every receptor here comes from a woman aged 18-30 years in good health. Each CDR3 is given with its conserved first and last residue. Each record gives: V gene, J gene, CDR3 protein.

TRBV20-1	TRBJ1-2	CSIPGQVAYGYTF
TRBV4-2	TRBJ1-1	CASSQESAGSAEAFF
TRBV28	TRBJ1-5	CASSVIRAGDPLYSNQPQHF
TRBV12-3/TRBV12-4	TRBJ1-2	CASRGFDRGLVYGYTF
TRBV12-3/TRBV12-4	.	CASSFGPERNIQYF
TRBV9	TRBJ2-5	CASSVAARTVGGLETQYF
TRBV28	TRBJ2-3	CASSFGTGARTDTQYF
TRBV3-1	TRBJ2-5	CASSLSGNNNEQYF
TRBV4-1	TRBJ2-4	CATRREQYF
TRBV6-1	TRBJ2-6	CASSTITSGANVLTF
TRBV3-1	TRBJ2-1	CASSQDGGNPHNEQFF
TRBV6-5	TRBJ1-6	CASSTGQGLWPLHF
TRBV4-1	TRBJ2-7	CASSPGLAAYEQYF
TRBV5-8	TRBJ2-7	CASSLGPQGKIYEQYF
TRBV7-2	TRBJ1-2	CASSSSRRDGYTF
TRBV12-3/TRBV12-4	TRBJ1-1	CATKVGSTEAFF
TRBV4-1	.	CASSQDLTTRGETQYF
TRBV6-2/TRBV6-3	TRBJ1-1	CASSYVTVNTEAFF
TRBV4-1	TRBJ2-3	CASSRQGLEDTQYF
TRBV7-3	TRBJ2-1	CASSLRGRDIGNEQFF
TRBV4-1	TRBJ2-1	CASSQESDSYNEQFF
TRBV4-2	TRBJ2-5	CASRPQTSGGAETQYF
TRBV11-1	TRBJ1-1	CASSPDVINTEAFF
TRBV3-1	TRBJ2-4	CASSLGLAVPGEQYF